What follows are 18 T cell receptor beta chains derived from one specimen sequenced in a study of blood T cells in healthy people across ages. Sample-barcoded 5' priming and a J-beta primer mix drove a second PCR of roughly 6 to 12 cycles. Each CDR3 protein is one row after TCRdb ran MiXCR on the 5' RACE reads. The data hold 750,000 to 950,000 distinct CDR3 sequences, with about 27% observed a single time. These data also featured in a second study, about T cells of mothers and their children.

The sample consisted of blood. The receptors come from a woman in her 40s in good health.

The CDR3 protein is CASLHNGDTQYF. The DNA of the CDR3 is TGTGCCAGCTTACATAATGGAGATACGCAGTATTTT. The chain is built from TRBV28 and TRBJ2-3, with D uncertain. Germline CDR1 reads MDHEN; CDR2 reads SYDVKM. The CDR3 has 12 amino acids. Between the trimmed V and J ends, which lost 8 bases and 5 bases, there was a span of 11 bases.

V usage is TRBV6-5 and J usage is TRBJ2-3; D remains unclear. Germline CDR1 reads MNHEY; CDR2 reads SVGAGI. The CDR3 consists of 14 residues. The V end was cut by 2 bases, the J end by 4 bases, with 10 bases between. The CDR3 protein is CASSYDTGADTQYF. CDR3 nucleotide sequence: TGTGCCAGCAGTTACGATACGGGCGCAGATACGCAGTATTTT.

This clonotype was observed a handful of times. This sequence joins TRBV7-2 and TRBJ1-2; D call uncertain. The CDR3 is made up of 16 amino acids. The V gene lost 1 base and the J gene lost 4 bases, with 16 bases spanning the gap. From germline, CDR1 is SGHTA and CDR2 FQGNSA. The CDR3 bases are TGTGCCAGCAGCTTAGATCGCAGTGGTACAGTCTATGGCTACACCTTC. Translated, it gives CASSLDRSGTVYGYTF.

The chain carries TRBV7-2 and TRBJ1-2; D call uncertain. The CDR3 is 13 residues long. V lost 3 bases and J lost 8, with 13 bases in between. Germline CDR1 is SGHTA and CDR2 is FQGNSA. CDR3 region: CASSLVPLGGYTF. The CDR3 nucleotides read TGTGCCAGCAGCTTGGTCCCCCTGGGGGGCTACACCTTC.

Comment on this clonotype: A read error may explain this, as a much larger clone is one base away. This sequence joins TRBV7-4 and TRBJ2-1; 10 bases are shared with TRBD1. The CDR3 extends over 15 amino acids. Germline CDR1 reads SGHVT; CDR2 reads SQSDAQ. The CDR3 region has the DNA TGTGCCAGCAGCTTAAGACAGGGGGCGTACAATGGGCAGTTCTTC. Protein sequence: CASSLRQGAYNGQFF.

This clonotype was seen many times. The chain joins TRBV6-6 to TRBJ1-2; the match to TRBD1 covers 7 bases. This CDR3 contains 13 residues. Germline V CDR1 and CDR2: MNHNY, SVGAGI (reference sequence). V shed 6 bases, J shed 8 bases, and the junction held 9 bases outside the gene matches. CDR3 in amino acids: CASSFDRAVGYTF. In DNA form, the CDR3 reads TGTGCCAGCAGCTTTGACAGGGCGGTCGGCTACACCTTC.

The rearrangement uses TRBV28 and TRBJ1-1, with D perhaps TRBD1 (5 bases). V was shortened by 3 bases and J by 8 bases, with 13 bases between the two germline ends. The germline gives CDR1 MDHEN, CDR2 SYDVKM. The CDR3 runs 13 residues. The CDR3 DNA is TGTGCCAGCAGTTTGGTCAGGGCTTCCGAAGCTTTCTTT. Translated: CASSLVRASEAFF. Supplemented by reference TRBV28 and TRBJ1-1, the full variable domain reads DVKVTQSSRYLVKRTGEKVFLECVQDMDHENMFWYRQDPGLGLRLIYFSYDVKMKEKGDIPEGYSVSREKKERFSLILESASTNQTSMYLCASSLVRASEAFFGQGTRLTVV.

This clonotype was counted between two and nine times. V is TRBV7-9 and J is TRBJ1-1; TRBD1 aligns across 8 bases. The CDR3 sequence is 15 residues long. V shed 5 bases, J shed 5 bases, and the junction held 10 bases outside the gene matches. Germline V CDR1 and CDR2: SEHNR, FQNEAQ (reference sequence). Here the CDR3 DNA reads TGTGCCAGCAGCAACGTTGACAGGGGAGAAACTGAAGCTTTCTTT. Translation gives CASSNVDRGETEAFF.

This clonotype was seen only a few times. The chain combines TRBV6-2 or TRBV6-3 with TRBJ2-7, with D possibly matching TRBD1 (6 bases). Germline lookup yields CDR1 MNHEY and CDR2 SVGEGT. Trimming took 2 bases from V and 6 from J, leaving 8 bases between them. The CDR3 contains 12 residues. The DNA of the CDR3 is TGTGCCAGCAGTTACCAGGGGTTCGAGCAGTACTTC. Its translation is CASSYQGFEQYF.

The rearrangement joins TRBV5-1 to TRBJ2-1; D remains ambiguous. Germline V gene lookup returns CDR1 SGHRS and CDR2 YFSETQ. V was pared by 5 bases and J by 5 bases, with 11 bases between. The CDR3 sequence is 13 residues long. CDR3 DNA: TGCGCCAGCAGTTCCGACGTAAACAATGAGCAGTTCTTC. Its translation is CASSSDVNNEQFF.

This chain joins TRBV12-3 or TRBV12-4 and TRBJ1-5; D is unclear. The CDR3 has 13 residues. V dropped 6 bases and J dropped 6 bases, with 12 bases sitting between them. The CDR3 sequence is CASSPSWPQPQHF. The DNA for the CDR3 is TGTGCCAGCAGCCCCTCGTGGCCTCAGCCCCAGCATTTT.

The rearrangement uses TRBV20-1 and TRBJ1-3, with a weak D call TRBD1 (6 bases). The length of the CDR3 is 15 residues. Germline-derived CDR1 and CDR2 are DFQATT and SNEGSKA (reference sequence). Trimming removed 1 base from V and 3 bases from J, with 13 bases in between. The CDR3 coding sequence is TGCAGTGCTAGAGCCCAGACAGGTGGTGGAAACACCATATATTTT. Its protein product is CSARAQTGGGNTIYF.

On this clonotype itself: One end of the junction is discordant with germline, which a read error may explain. The gene calls are TRBV20-1 and TRBJ1-4, with a possible D match to TRBD1 (5 bases). The CDR3 runs 14 residues. CDR1 is DFQATT, CDR2 SNEGSKA, per germline (reference sequence). CDR3 residues: CSASLGVQNEKRFF. The CDR3 bases are TGCAGTGCTAGCCTGGGGGTACAGAATGAAAAACGGTTTTTT.

The chain recombines TRBV28 with TRBJ2-5; weak D call: TRBD2 (5 bases). Germline V lookup: CDR1 MDHEN, CDR2 SYDVKM. This CDR3 is 15 amino acids long. Deletions cut 10 bases from V and 2 bases from J, with 20 bases between. The CDR3 region has the DNA TGTGCCACCCAAAATTGGGGAGCAGGACAAGAGACCCAGTACTTC. Amino acids: CATQNWGAGQETQYF.

The rearrangement joins TRBV7-9 to TRBJ2-2, with D unclear. CDR3 length equals 16 residues. Germline V gives CDR1 SEHNR, CDR2 FQNEAQ (reference sequence). Between the trimmed V and J ends, which lost 5 bases and 5 bases, there was a span of 18 bases. The CDR3 coding sequence is TGTGCCAGCAGCCACGGCGCGGCTACTTGGACCGGGGAGCTGTTTTTT. Amino acid sequence: CASSHGAATWTGELFF.

The rearrangement links TRBV7-2 to TRBJ1-1; D remains ambiguous. Trimming cost V 6 bases and J 0 bases, with 11 bases left between them. The CDR3 covers 14 residues. Germline-derived CDR1 and CDR2 are SGHTA and FQGNSA. CDR3: CASSFGRLNTEAFF. The CDR3 bases are TGTGCCAGCAGTTTCGGGCGATTGAACACTGAAGCTTTCTTT.

In this sample, this clonotype turned up a few times. The V gene is TRBV5-1, the J gene TRBJ2-7; 12 nucleotides line up with TRBD2. CDR3 length: 15 residues. Germline CDR1 and CDR2: SGHRS and YFSETQ. Trimming took 3 bases from V and 6 from J; bases not matched to a gene: 7. Here the CDR3 DNA reads TGCGCCAGCAGCTACGGACTAGCGGGGAAAGGCGAGCAGTACTTC. It translates to CASSYGLAGKGEQYF.

The rearrangement uses TRBV7-8 and TRBJ2-5; perhaps TRBD1 as D (7 bases). CDR3 length: 15 amino acids. The V end was cut by 5 bases, the J end by 2 bases, with 15 bases between. The germline V gene has CDR1 SGHVS and CDR2 FQNEAQ. The CDR3 here is CASSSGQAGQETQYF. The DNA of the CDR3 is TGTGCCAGCAGCAGCGGACAGGCGGGACAAGAGACCCAGTACTTC. Full variable domain (remainder filled in from reference TRBV7-8 and TRBJ2-5): GAGVSQSPRYKVAKRGQDVALRCDPISGHVSLFWYQQALGQGPEFLTYFQNEAQLDKSGLPSDRFFAERPEGSVSTLKIQRTQQEDSAVYLCASSSGQAGQETQYFGPGTRLLVL.